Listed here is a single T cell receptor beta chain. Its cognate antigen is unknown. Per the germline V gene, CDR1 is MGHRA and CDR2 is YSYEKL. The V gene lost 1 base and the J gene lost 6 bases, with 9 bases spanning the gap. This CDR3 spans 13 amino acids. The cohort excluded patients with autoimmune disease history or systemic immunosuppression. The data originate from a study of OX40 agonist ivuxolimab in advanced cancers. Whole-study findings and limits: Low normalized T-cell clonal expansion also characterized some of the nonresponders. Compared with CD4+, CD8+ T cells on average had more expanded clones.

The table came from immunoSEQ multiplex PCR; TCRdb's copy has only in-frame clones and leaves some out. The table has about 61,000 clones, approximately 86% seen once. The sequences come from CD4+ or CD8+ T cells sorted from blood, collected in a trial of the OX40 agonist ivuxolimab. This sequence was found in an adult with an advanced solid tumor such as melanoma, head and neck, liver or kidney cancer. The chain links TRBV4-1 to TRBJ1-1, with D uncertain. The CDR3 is CASSQVGRAEAFF. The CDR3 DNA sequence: TGCGCCAGCAGCCAAGTAGGACGGGCTGAAGCTTTCTTT.